This T cell receptor beta chain came from a study of control samples from healthy donors and cancer patients. Regarding this clone: One end of the junction is discordant with germline, which a read error may explain.

Repertoires were generated with immunoSEQ multiplex PCR, while TCRdb's copy carries only in-frame clones and drops some. The table has fewer than 200,000 clones, around 89% seen once. This CDR3 region has 14 residues. The germline V gene has CDR1 SGHDT and CDR2 YYEEEE. The TCR originated in a woman aged 50 to 60 in good health. Sequencing input: blood. The chain is built from TRBV5-6 and TRBJ1-2, with 7 bases aligning to TRBD1. The CDR3 sequence: CASSLGQTFYGYTF. Here the CDR3 DNA reads TGTGCCAGCAGTTTGGGACAGACTTTCTATGGCTACACCTTC.